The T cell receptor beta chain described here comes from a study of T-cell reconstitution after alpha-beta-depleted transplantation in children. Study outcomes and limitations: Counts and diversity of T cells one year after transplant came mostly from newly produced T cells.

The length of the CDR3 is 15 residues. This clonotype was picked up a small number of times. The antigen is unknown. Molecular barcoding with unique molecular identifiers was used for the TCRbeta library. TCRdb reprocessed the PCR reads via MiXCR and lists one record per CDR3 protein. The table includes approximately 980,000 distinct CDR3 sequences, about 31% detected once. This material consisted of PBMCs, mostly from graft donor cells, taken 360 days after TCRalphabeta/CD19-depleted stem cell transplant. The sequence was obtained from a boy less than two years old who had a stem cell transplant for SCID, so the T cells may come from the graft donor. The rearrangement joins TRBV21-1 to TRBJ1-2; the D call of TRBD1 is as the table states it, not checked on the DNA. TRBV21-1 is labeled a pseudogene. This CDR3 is CASSLRAAGCYGYTF. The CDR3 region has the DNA TGTGCCAGCAGCCTCCGGGCAGCTGGTTGCTATGGCTACACCTTC.